The entry that follows covers one T cell receptor (beta chain) sequence. This clone's antigen is unknown. No clone much larger than this one lies a single base away; base qualities are absent. In the prospective study, participants were roughly 18 to 100 years old, resided in about 25 geographic areas of the United States, and were enrolled through a virtual design. In the prospective study, participants were assigned to cohorts based on the clinical history participants reported in a screening survey and a study questionnaire. In the prospective study, mobile phlebotomists collected whole blood, serum and a nasopharyngeal or oropharyngeal swab from each participant. Prospective study participants could optionally give additional blood draws and questionnaires over a roughly 2-month period. Blood samples from the prospective study were shipped frozen or at room temperature prior to DNA extraction.

The CDR3 numbers 12 residues from cysteine through phenylalanine. The entry retains the CDR3 DNA only, 36 bases that are in frame from base 1. The germline V and J ends show losses of 8 bases and 2 bases respectively, and no gene match explains 2 bases of the junction. Looking up the germline V gene yields CDR1 SGHVS and CDR2 FNYEAQ. This sample was taken from a study of blood T cell repertoires in COVID-19 (dated by TCRdb to 2020 to 2022). Looking at the study overall: Samples from collaborators originated in the United States, Italy and Spain and spanned both the acute and convalescent phases of COVID-19. The material from the prospective study consisted of cDNA or gDNA derived from T cells, B-cell-depleted T cells, or PBMCs. The dataset comprised deeply sampled blood TCRbeta repertoires from subjects exposed to, actively infected with, or recovered from COVID-19. The repertoires were released in a freely available public database intended as a resource for research on the immune response to SARS-CoV-2. Samples were obtained from the ongoing ImmuneRACE study (first 160 participants) and from approximately 1,200 subjects provided by 6 global collaborators. A de-identified subject ID, COVID-19 status, age in years and sex were almost always included in the sample metadata. HLA class I and class II types, where available, came from metadata supplied by the sample provider rather than from assay-based typing.

Study-wide findings and limitations: The amount of clinical and demographic metadata varied by source and participant and was provided uncurated.

TCRbeta CDR3 regions were amplified from genomic DNA by means of the immunoSEQ Assay, a bias-controlled multiplex PCR. The source study handled its data this way. Within the assay, amplification of reference gene primers was used to estimate how many nucleated cells each sample contained. To quantify the absolute abundance of each unique TCRbeta CDR3 rearrangement, sequence reads were collapsed and filtered. For each sample, productive Simpson clonality was calculated as the square root of Simpson's diversity index across productive rearrangements. TCRdb re-hosts the immuneACCESS table, in-frame sequences only. Its copies lack some clones; in the studies checked, an unresolved V gene accounts for under half of them, and the cause for the rest is not known. That table furnishes V, J and clone size, whereas the DNA furnished D and trimming. Across this sample there are 150,000 to 200,000 clones, with 70% to 85% seen only once. The ten largest clones take up around 5.2% of the sample.

Sample: PBMCs or T cells enriched from blood (not recorded which). The TCR sequence derives from a woman in her sixties with acute COVID-19. The receptor chain draws on TRBV7-6 and TRBJ2-7; 8 bases in the junction line up with TRBD2. Read as DNA, the sequence is TGTGCCAGCGGGACTAGGACCTACGAGCAGTACTTC. This is translated as CASGTRTYEQYF.